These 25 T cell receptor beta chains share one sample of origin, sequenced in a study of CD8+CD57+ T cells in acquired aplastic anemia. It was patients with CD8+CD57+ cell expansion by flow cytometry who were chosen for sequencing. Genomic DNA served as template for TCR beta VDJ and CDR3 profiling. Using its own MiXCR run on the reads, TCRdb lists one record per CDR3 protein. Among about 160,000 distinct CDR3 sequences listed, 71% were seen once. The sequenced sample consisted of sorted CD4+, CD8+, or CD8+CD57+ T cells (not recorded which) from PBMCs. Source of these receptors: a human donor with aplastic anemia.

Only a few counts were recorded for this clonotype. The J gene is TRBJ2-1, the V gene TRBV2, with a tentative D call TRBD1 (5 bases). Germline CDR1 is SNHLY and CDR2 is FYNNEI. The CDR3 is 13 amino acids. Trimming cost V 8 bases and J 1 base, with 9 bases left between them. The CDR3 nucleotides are TGTGCCAGCTGGGGCGATTCCTACAATGAGCAGTTCTTC. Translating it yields CASWGDSYNEQFF.

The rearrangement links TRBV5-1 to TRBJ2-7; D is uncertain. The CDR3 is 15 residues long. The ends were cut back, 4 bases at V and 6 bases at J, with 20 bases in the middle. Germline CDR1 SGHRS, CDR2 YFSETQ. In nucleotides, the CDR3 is TGCGCCAGCAGCGAGGAAGGAGTGGCCCCCGGCGAGCAGTACTTC. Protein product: CASSEEGVAPGEQYF.

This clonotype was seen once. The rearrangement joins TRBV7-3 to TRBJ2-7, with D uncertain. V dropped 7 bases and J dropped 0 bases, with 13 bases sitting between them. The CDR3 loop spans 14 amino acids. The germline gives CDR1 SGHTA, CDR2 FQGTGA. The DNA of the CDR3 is TGTGCCAGCATGATATCCGGAGCCTCCTACGAGCAGTACTTC. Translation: CASMISGASYEQYF.

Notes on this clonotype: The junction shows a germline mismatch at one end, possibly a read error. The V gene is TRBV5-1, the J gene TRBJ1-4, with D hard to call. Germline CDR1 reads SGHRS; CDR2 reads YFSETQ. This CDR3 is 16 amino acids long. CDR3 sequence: CASSPVYGQTNEKPFF. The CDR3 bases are TGCGCCAGCAGCCCTGTGTATGGGCAGACTAATGAAAAACCGTTTTTT.

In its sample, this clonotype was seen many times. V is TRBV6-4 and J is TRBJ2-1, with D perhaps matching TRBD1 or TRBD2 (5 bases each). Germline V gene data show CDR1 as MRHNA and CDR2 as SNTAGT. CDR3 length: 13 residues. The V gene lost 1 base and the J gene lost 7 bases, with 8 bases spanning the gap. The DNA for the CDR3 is TGTGCCAGCAGTGACTTAGGGACGAATGAGCAGTTCTTC. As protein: CASSDLGTNEQFF.

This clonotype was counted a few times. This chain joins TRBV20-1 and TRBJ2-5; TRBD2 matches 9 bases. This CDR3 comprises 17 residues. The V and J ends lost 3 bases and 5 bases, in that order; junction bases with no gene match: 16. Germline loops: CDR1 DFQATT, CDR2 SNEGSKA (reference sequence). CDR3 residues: CSASSYALAGFRETQYF. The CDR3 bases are TGCAGTGCTAGCTCCTACGCCCTAGCGGGGTTCAGGGAGACCCAGTACTTC.

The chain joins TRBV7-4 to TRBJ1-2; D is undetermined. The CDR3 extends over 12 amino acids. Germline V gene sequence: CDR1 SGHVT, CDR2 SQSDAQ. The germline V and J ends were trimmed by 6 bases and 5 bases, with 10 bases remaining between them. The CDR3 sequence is CASSFLRYGYTF. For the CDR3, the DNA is TGTGCCAGCAGTTTTCTGAGGTATGGCTACACCTTC. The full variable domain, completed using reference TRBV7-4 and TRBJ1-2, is GAGVSQSPRYKVAKRGRDVALRCDSISGHVTLYWYRQTLGQGSEVLTYSQSDAQRDKSGRPSGRFSAERPERSVSTLKIQRTEQGDSAVYLCASSFLRYGYTFGSGTRLTVV.

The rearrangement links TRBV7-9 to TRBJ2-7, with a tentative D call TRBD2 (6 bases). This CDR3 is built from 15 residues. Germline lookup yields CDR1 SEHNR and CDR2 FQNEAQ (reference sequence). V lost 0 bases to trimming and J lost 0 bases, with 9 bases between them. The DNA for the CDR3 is TGTGCCAGCAGCTTAGCGCGGGGAAACTCCTACGAGCAGTACTTC. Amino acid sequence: CASSLARGNSYEQYF.

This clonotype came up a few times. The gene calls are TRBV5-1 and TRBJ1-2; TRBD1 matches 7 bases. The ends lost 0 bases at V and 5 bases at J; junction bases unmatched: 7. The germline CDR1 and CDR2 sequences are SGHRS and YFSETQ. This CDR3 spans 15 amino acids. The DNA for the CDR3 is TGCGCCAGCAGCTTGGGACAGGGTGACCTATATGGCTACACCTTC. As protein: CASSLGQGDLYGYTF. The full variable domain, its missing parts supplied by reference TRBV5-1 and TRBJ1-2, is KAGVTQTPRYLIKTRGQQVTLSCSPISGHRSVSWYQQTPGQGLQFLFEYFSETQRNKGNFPGRFSGRQFSNSRSEMNVSTLELGDSALYLCASSLGQGDLYGYTFGSGTRLTVV.

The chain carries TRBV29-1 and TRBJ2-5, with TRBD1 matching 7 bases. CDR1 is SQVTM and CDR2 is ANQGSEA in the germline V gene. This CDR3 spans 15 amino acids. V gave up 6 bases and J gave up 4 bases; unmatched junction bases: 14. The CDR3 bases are TGCAGCGTCGTAGAAAAAGGGACAGCCACAGAGACCCAGTACTTC. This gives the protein CSVVEKGTATETQYF.

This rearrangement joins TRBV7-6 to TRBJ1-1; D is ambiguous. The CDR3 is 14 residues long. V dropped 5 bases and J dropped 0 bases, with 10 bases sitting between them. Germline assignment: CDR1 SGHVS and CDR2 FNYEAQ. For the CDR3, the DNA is TGTGCCAGCAGCAAGCGACAACTGAACACTGAAGCTTTCTTT. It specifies CASSKRQLNTEAFF.

For the CDR3, the DNA is TGTGCCAGCAGTCCAAGGACAGTCAAAGCTAACTATGGCTACACCTTC. Amino acid sequence: CASSPRTVKANYGYTF. The chain couples TRBV12-3 or TRBV12-4 to TRBJ1-2; a possible D gene is TRBD1 (6 bases). Trimming cost V 5 bases and J 0 bases, with 16 bases left between them. This CDR3 spans 16 amino acids.

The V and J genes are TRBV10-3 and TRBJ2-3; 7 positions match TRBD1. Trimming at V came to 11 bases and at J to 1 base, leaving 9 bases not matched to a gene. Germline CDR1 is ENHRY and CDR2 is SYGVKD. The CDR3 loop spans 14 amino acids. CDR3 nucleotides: TGTGCCGTGACGAGACAGGGACGCACAGATACGCAGTATTTT. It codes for CAVTRQGRTDTQYF.

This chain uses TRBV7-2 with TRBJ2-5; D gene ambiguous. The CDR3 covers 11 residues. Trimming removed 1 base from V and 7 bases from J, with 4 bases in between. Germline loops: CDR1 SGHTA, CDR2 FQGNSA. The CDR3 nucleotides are TGTGCCAGCAGCTTAGGATGGACCCAGTACTTC. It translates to CASSLGWTQYF.

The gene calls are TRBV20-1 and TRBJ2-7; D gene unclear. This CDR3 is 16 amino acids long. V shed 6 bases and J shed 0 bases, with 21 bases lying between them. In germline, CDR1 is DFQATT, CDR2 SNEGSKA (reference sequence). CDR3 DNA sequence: TGCAGTGCCAGCAGCCAACCCGGTTTGAGCTCCTACGAGCAGTACTTC. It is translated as CSASSQPGLSSYEQYF.

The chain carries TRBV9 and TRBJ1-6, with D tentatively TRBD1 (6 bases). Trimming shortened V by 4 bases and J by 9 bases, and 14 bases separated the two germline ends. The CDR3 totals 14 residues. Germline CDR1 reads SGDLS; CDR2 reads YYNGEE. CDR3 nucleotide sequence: TGTGCCAGCAGCAACGGGGGCGGGAGTTCACCCCTCCACTTT. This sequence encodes CASSNGGGSSPLHF.

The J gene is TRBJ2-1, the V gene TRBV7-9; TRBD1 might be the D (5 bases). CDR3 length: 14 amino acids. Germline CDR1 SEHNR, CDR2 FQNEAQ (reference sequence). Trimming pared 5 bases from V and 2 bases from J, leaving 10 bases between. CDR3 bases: TGTGCCAGCAGCGGGCAGGACACCTACAATGAGCAGTTCTTC. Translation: CASSGQDTYNEQFF.

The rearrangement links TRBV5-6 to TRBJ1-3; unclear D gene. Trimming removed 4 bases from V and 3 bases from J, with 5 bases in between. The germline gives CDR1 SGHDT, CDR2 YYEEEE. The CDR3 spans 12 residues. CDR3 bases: TGTGCCAGCAGCCGGAATGGAAACACCATATATTTT. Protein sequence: CASSRNGNTIYF.

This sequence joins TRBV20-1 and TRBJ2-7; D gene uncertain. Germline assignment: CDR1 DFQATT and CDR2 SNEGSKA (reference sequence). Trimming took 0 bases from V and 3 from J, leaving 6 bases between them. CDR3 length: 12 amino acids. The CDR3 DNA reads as TGCAGTGCTAGAGAGGCAGGCTACGAGCAGTACTTC. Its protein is CSAREAGYEQYF.

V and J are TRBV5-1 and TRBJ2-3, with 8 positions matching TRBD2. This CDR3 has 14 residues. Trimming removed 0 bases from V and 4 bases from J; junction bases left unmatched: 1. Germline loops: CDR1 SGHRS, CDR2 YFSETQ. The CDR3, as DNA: TGCGCCAGCAGCTTGGGTAGCGGGGCAGATACGCAGTATTTT. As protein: CASSLGSGADTQYF.

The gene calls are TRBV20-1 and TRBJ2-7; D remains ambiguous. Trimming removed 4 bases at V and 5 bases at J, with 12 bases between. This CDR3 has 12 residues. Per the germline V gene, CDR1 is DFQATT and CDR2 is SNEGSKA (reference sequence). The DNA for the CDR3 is TGCAGTGCTATTGCCTATTACCACGAGCAGTACTTC. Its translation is CSAIAYYHEQYF.

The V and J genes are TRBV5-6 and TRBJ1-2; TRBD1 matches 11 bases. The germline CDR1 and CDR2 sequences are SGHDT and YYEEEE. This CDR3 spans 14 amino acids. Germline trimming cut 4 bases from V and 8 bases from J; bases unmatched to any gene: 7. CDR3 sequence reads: CASSRDRGVIGYTF. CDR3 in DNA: TGTGCCAGCAGCAGGGACAGGGGGGTAATCGGCTACACCTTC. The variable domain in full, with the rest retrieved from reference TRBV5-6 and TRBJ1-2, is DAGVTQSPTHLIKTRGQQVTLRCSPKSGHDTVSWYQQALGQGPQFIFQYYEEEERQRGNFPDRFSGHQFPNYSSELNVNALLLGDSALYLCASSRDRGVIGYTFGSGTRLTVV.

The CDR3 DNA follows: TGTGCCAGCAGCTTGGCTAGGTACAGCACAGATACGCAGTATTTT. This sequence encodes CASSLARYSTDTQYF. This chain links TRBV5-4 with TRBJ2-3, with D uncertain. Trimming took off 0 bases at V and 0 bases at J, with 8 bases between the two ends. This CDR3 contains 15 residues. Germline V gene lookup returns CDR1 SGHNT and CDR2 YYREEE (reference sequence).

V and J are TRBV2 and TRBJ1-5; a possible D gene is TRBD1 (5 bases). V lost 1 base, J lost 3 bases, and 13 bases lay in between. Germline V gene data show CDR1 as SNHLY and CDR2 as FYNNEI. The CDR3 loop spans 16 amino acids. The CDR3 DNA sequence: TGTGCCAGCAGTGAAGGGGGGAGAAGGTACAATCAGCCCCAGCATTTT. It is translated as CASSEGGRRYNQPQHF.

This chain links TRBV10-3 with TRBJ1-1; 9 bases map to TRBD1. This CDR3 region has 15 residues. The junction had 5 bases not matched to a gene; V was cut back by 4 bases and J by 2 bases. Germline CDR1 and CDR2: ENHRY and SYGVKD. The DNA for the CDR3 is TGTGCCATCAGTGGAACAGGGGGCCGAAACACTGAAGCTTTCTTT. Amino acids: CAISGTGGRNTEAFF.